What follows are 11 T cell receptor beta chains derived from one specimen sequenced in a study of OX40 agonist ivuxolimab in advanced cancers. This table comes from immunoSEQ multiplex PCR, and its TCRdb copy is limited to in-frame clones, with some not included. The profile shows more than 100,000 clones, 93% of them singletons. Sample: CD4+ or CD8+ T cells sorted from blood, taken in a trial of the OX40 agonist ivuxolimab. All receptors derive from an adult with an advanced solid tumor such as melanoma, head and neck, liver or kidney cancer.

V is TRBV4-3 and J is TRBJ1-6; 8 bases fit TRBD1. CDR1 and CDR2 (germline): LGHNA, YSLEER. The CDR3 is made up of 14 amino acids. Unmatched junction bases numbered 3, after V lost 1 base and J lost 10 bases. The CDR3 DNA is TGCGCCAGCAGCCAAGTAACAGGGGGGTCACCCCTCCACTTT. Encoded protein: CASSQVTGGSPLHF.

This clone was detected only once. This sequence joins TRBV28 and TRBJ1-5, with 11 bases matching TRBD1. V shed 5 bases and J 2 bases; nucleotides not matched to a gene: 11. Germline V CDR1 and CDR2: MDHEN, SYDVKM. The CDR3 is 18 residues long. The DNA of the CDR3 is TGTGCCAGCAGTCGAATACGGACAGGGGGCTGGGGCAATCAGCCCCAGCATTTT. This encodes CASSRIRTGGWGNQPQHF. The variable domain in full, with the rest retrieved from reference TRBV28 and TRBJ1-5, is DVKVTQSSRYLVKRTGEKVFLECVQDMDHENMFWYRQDPGLGLRLIYFSYDVKMKEKGDIPEGYSVSREKKERFSLILESASTNQTSMYLCASSRIRTGGWGNQPQHFGDGTRLSIL.

The chain carries TRBV7-9 and TRBJ2-3; 12 positions match TRBD2. CDR3 length: 16 amino acids. V was clipped by 5 bases and J by 7 bases; unmatched bases: 10. Germline V lookup: CDR1 SEHNR, CDR2 FQNEAQ (reference sequence). CDR3 loop: CASSPGTSGQSNTQYF. The CDR3 nucleotides are TGTGCCAGCAGCCCGGGGACTAGCGGGCAATCGAATACGCAGTATTTT.

V and J are TRBV25-1 and TRBJ1-6, with D possibly matching TRBD1 (5 bases). Between the trimmed V and J ends, which lost 5 bases and 6 bases, there was a span of 14 bases. Germline CDR1 and CDR2: MGHDK and SYGVNS. This CDR3 has 15 amino acids. The DNA for the CDR3 is TGTGCCAGCAGTCAGACAGTTATCGGTAATTCACCCCTCCACTTT. Translation: CASSQTVIGNSPLHF.

Here the CDR3 DNA reads TGTGCCAGCAGTGAGCTAACTAACTATGGCTACACCTTC. It codes for CASSELTNYGYTF. The V and J genes are TRBV6-1 and TRBJ1-2; no clear D. This CDR3 has 13 residues. In germline, CDR1 is MNHNS, CDR2 SASEGT. With 3 bases removed from V and 0 bases from J, the gap between germline ends came to 5 bases.

The rearrangement uses TRBV7-3 and TRBJ2-7, with 11 bases identical to TRBD1. Germline V lookup: CDR1 SGHTA, CDR2 FQGTGA. Trimming took 7 bases from V and 6 from J; bases not matched to a gene: 11. This CDR3 is 15 amino acids long. This CDR3 is CASTPAPGQGGEQYF. Here the CDR3 DNA reads TGTGCCAGCACCCCAGCCCCGGGACAGGGGGGCGAGCAGTACTTC.

The chain employs TRBV11-2 and TRBJ2-7; perhaps TRBD2 as D (7 bases). The CDR3 is 14 amino acids. With 2 bases removed from V and 7 bases from J, the gap between germline ends came to 15 bases. Germline V lookup: CDR1 SGHAT, CDR2 FQNNGV. The CDR3 loop reads CASSLTGGQGEQYF. The DNA for the CDR3 is TGTGCCAGCAGCTTAACCGGGGGGCAGGGAGAGCAGTACTTC.

CDR3: CASSAGHRNDEQYF. As DNA, the CDR3 is TGTGCCAGCAGTGCGGGACATAGGAACGACGAGCAGTACTTC. The chain joins TRBV6-6 to TRBJ2-7; D is perhaps TRBD1 or TRBD2 (6 bases each). The germline V and J ends were trimmed by 5 bases and 5 bases, with 16 bases remaining between them. CDR3 length equals 14 residues. Germline assignment: CDR1 MNHNY and CDR2 SVGAGI (reference sequence).

This sequence joins TRBV20-1 and TRBJ1-1; D is undetermined. Germline assignment: CDR1 DFQATT and CDR2 SNEGSKA (reference sequence). The CDR3 spans 11 residues. Trimming took 5 bases from V and 4 from J, leaving 8 bases between them. DNA for the CDR3: TGCAGTGCTCTGCAAGGCACTGAAGCTTTCTTT. The encoded protein is CSALQGTEAFF.

The genes are TRBV2 and TRBJ2-7, with D unresolved. The CDR3 consists of 16 residues. V was clipped by 6 bases and J by 0 bases, with 18 bases between them. Germline CDR1 and CDR2: SNHLY and FYNNEI. This CDR3 is CASSPTPRRTSYEQYF. The CDR3 DNA sequence: TGTGCCAGCAGCCCTACCCCCCGGCGGACCTCCTACGAGCAGTACTTC.

The CDR3 DNA is TGTGCCAGCAGTTCAAATTCCGGGGCCGTCTACGAGCAGTACTTC. As protein: CASSSNSGAVYEQYF. The chain combines TRBV27 with TRBJ2-7, with D perhaps TRBD1 or TRBD2 (5 bases each). V was shortened by 4 bases and J by 3 bases, with 16 bases between the two germline ends. The CDR3 is 15 amino acids. Germline V gene sequence: CDR1 MNHEY, CDR2 SMNVEV (reference sequence).